The next 21 T cell receptor beta chains were all read from a single sample in a study of early T cells in non-severe SARS-CoV-2 infection. MiXCR, applied by TCRdb to the 5' RACE reads, yields one record per CDR3 protein. In the table there are 35,000 to 45,000 distinct CDR3 sequences, over 5% of which are singletons. The specimen was whole blood, collected at baseline. The receptors derive from an adult who was a healthcare worker with PCR-confirmed SARS-CoV-2 infection or an uninfected control (not recorded which).

Ten or more counts support this clonotype. The J gene is TRBJ2-7, the V gene TRBV20-1; 14 bases are shared with TRBD2. Germline values: CDR1 DFQATT, CDR2 SNEGSKA (reference sequence). The CDR3 runs 14 residues. V dropped 6 bases and J dropped 6; count of bases not matched to a gene: 7. The DNA for the CDR3 is TGCAGTGCCCAGGGACTAGCGGGAGCTACCGAGCAGTACGTC. It translates to CSAQGLAGATEQYV.

In this sample, this clonotype turned up many times. The chain employs TRBV20-1 and TRBJ2-1; D call uncertain. From germline, CDR1 is DFQATT and CDR2 SNEGSKA (reference sequence). This CDR3 is built from 17 residues. V lost 5 bases to trimming and J lost 0 bases, with 20 bases between them. In DNA, the CDR3 is TGCAGTGCTGGACCGCTAGGAGCCAGGAGCTCCTACAATGAGCAGTTCTTC. It codes for CSAGPLGARSSYNEQFF.

There are many counts of this clonotype. This rearrangement joins TRBV14 to TRBJ2-1; 13 nucleotides line up with TRBD2. Germline values: CDR1 SGHDN, CDR2 FVKESK. This CDR3 has 17 amino acids. V gave up 1 base and J gave up 7 bases; unmatched junction bases: 7. CDR3 protein: CASSQGTSGSIRNEQFF. In nucleotides, the CDR3 is TGTGCCAGCAGCCAAGGGACTAGCGGGAGCATTCGGAATGAGCAGTTCTTC.

This clonotype was found many times. The DNA of the CDR3 is TGCGCCAGCAGCTGGACAGGGGGGAATGAGCAGTTCTTC. Amino acid sequence: CASSWTGGNEQFF. The chain uses TRBV4-3 and TRBJ2-1, with 10 bases lining up with TRBD1. The CDR3 spans 13 residues. Germline CDR1 and CDR2: LGHNA and YSLEER. The ends lost 5 bases at V and 7 bases at J; junction bases unmatched: 2.

This clonotype was detected only a few times. The V and J genes are TRBV12-3 or TRBV12-4 and TRBJ1-2; TRBD1 might be the D (6 bases). V lost 7 bases, J lost 2 bases, and 20 bases lay in between. This CDR3 comprises 16 residues. For the CDR3, the DNA is TGTGCCAGCACCCTTGGGGGGGCGGTAGCCAACTATGGCTACACCTTC. Encoded protein: CASTLGGAVANYGYTF.

This clonotype was observed at least ten times. The J gene is TRBJ2-7, the V gene TRBV7-8; D gene uncertain. V was pared by 3 bases and J by 2 bases, with 2 bases between. The germline gives CDR1 SGHVS, CDR2 FQNEAQ. CDR3 length: 11 residues. The CDR3 loop reads CASSFAYEQYF. Written as DNA, the CDR3 is TGTGCCAGCAGCTTCGCCTACGAGCAGTACTTC.

This clonotype has ten or more counts. This chain uses TRBV7-9 with TRBJ2-3; 7 bases map to TRBD1. There are 17 residues in the CDR3. Trimming removed 5 bases from V and 2 bases from J; junction bases left unmatched: 13. Germline V gives CDR1 SEHNR, CDR2 FQNEAQ (reference sequence). The CDR3 sequence: CASSEILTGTFTDTQYF. The CDR3 DNA follows: TGTGCCAGCAGCGAAATATTGACAGGGACGTTCACAGATACGCAGTATTTT.

This clonotype was detected ten times or more. J is TRBJ1-5 and V is TRBV28; TRBD1 agrees at 8 bases. The CDR3 length is 20 residues. Germline V gene data show CDR1 as MDHEN and CDR2 as SYDVKM. Germline trimming cut 7 bases from V and 0 bases from J; bases unmatched to any gene: 20. CDR3 bases: TGTGCCAGCATCGAAAGTCCCCAATCAACAGGGGGATATAGCAATCAGCCCCAGCATTTT. Translation: CASIESPQSTGGYSNQPQHF.

This clonotype was counted at least ten times. The chain recombines TRBV20-1 with TRBJ1-1, with D unclear. Germline V lookup: CDR1 DFQATT, CDR2 SNEGSKA (reference sequence). Trimming cost V 3 bases and J 3 bases, with 11 bases left between them. This CDR3 has 13 residues. The CDR3 reads CSASLDPYTEAFF. CDR3 coding DNA: TGCAGTGCTAGCCTGGACCCCTACACTGAAGCTTTCTTT.

This clonotype has ten or more counts. The chain is built from TRBV7-2 and TRBJ2-3, with D hard to call. Per the germline V gene, CDR1 is SGHTA and CDR2 is FQGNSA. There are 15 residues in the CDR3. The V and J ends lost 5 bases and 0 bases respectively, with 12 bases between them. CDR3 nucleotides: TGTGCCAGCAGCCCCTGGACGGTTAGCACAGATACGCAGTATTTT. Translated, it gives CASSPWTVSTDTQYF. The whole variable domain, filled in from reference TRBV7-2 and TRBJ2-3, reads GAGVSQSPSNKVTEKGKDVELRCDPISGHTALYWYRQSLGQGLEFLIYFQGNSAPDKSGLPSDRFSAERTGGSVSTLTIQRTQQEDSAVYLCASSPWTVSTDTQYFGPGTRLTVL.

This clonotype has a handful of counts. The genes are TRBV10-3 and TRBJ2-7; D is undetermined. Trimming took off 4 bases at V and 0 bases at J, with 10 bases between the two ends. CDR1 is ENHRY, CDR2 SYGVKD, per germline. This CDR3 region has 14 residues. The CDR3 protein is CAISAGPSSYEQYF. The CDR3 DNA reads TGTGCCATCAGTGCCGGCCCCAGCTCCTACGAGCAGTACTTC.

This clonotype was counted ten times or more. CDR3 protein: CASSPARFQGDTQYF. CDR3 sequence (DNA): TGTGCCAGCAGCCCCGCCCGATTTCAAGGAGATACGCAGTATTTT. V gene TRBV6-5 combines with J gene TRBJ2-3; D ambiguous. CDR1 is MNHEY and CDR2 is SVGAGI in the germline V gene. The V end was cut by 6 bases, the J end by 5 bases, with 18 bases between. The CDR3 is made up of 15 amino acids.

This clonotype was detected many times. The CDR3: CASSLEGRAGDTQYF. CDR3 bases: TGTGCCAGCAGCTTAGAGGGGAGAGCTGGAGATACGCAGTATTTT. The chain links TRBV11-3 to TRBJ2-3; perhaps TRBD2 as D (5 bases). Germline V gives CDR1 SGHNT, CDR2 YENEEA. The germline V and J ends were trimmed by 0 bases and 5 bases, with 12 bases remaining between them. There are 15 residues in the CDR3.

This clonotype was observed many times. The genes are TRBV28 and TRBJ2-7; 7 bases line up with TRBD2. Trimming took 2 bases from V and 3 from J; bases not matched to a gene: 7. CDR1 and CDR2 (germline): MDHEN, SYDVKM. This CDR3 is built from 15 residues. CDR3 DNA sequence: TGTGCCAGCAGTTTAGGGGCGGGAGCGATCTACGAGCAGTACTTC. This translates into CASSLGAGAIYEQYF.

This clonotype was found many times. J is TRBJ2-1 and V is TRBV6-1, with 8 bases lining up with TRBD1. Germline V CDR1 and CDR2: MNHNS, SASEGT. The CDR3 spans 15 residues. The junction had 9 bases not matched to a gene; V was cut back by 8 bases and J by 3 bases. The CDR3 DNA reads TGTGCCAGCCCCCCACTCGGACAGGGCTACAATGAGCAGTTCTTC. Amino acid sequence: CASPPLGQGYNEQFF.

There are many counts of this clonotype. J is TRBJ2-3 and V is TRBV7-2; no firm D call. Germline CDR1 SGHTA, CDR2 FQGNSA. Deletions cut 2 bases from V and 5 bases from J, with 5 bases between. CDR3 length: 12 residues. The CDR3, as DNA: TGTGCCAGCAGCTTAACGGGAGATACGCAGTATTTT. This encodes CASSLTGDTQYF.

This clonotype was observed at least ten times. V and J are TRBV20-1 and TRBJ2-4; D might be TRBD2 (6 bases). The CDR3 length is 16 residues. The germline V gene encodes CDR1 DFQATT and CDR2 SNEGSKA (reference sequence). Trimming removed 2 bases at V and 5 bases at J, with 19 bases between. This CDR3 reads CSARRFDGGDQNIQYF. The CDR3 DNA reads as TGCAGTGCTAGACGCTTTGACGGGGGAGACCAAAACATTCAGTACTTC.

This clonotype was seen many times. CDR3 nucleotide sequence: TGTGCCAGCTCACCACGTACAGGGGGGACTAATGAAAAACTGTTTTTT. Encoded protein: CASSPRTGGTNEKLFF. V is TRBV18 and J is TRBJ1-4; 8 bases fit TRBD1. Germline CDR1 KGHSH, CDR2 LQKENI. The CDR3 contains 16 residues. Trimming cost V 1 base and J 2 bases; bases outside gene matches: 3.

This clonotype was seen a handful of times. The V and J genes are TRBV7-8 and TRBJ2-6; the D gene is possibly TRBD1 (5 bases). Germline V gene sequence: CDR1 SGHVS, CDR2 FQNEAQ. The CDR3 is 19 amino acids. V dropped 4 bases and J dropped 0 bases, with 19 bases sitting between them. The chain's CDR3 is CASSSPLAGISSGANVLTF. In DNA form, the CDR3 reads TGTGCCAGCAGCTCGCCCCTTGCAGGGATTAGCTCTGGGGCCAACGTCCTGACTTTC.

V gene TRBV6-1 combines with J gene TRBJ1-2, with D perhaps TRBD1 (5 bases). Germline loops: CDR1 MNHNS, CDR2 SASEGT. Trimming removed 11 bases from V and 1 base from J, with 17 bases in between. The CDR3 is made up of 14 amino acids. CDR3 region: CALGARRINYGYTF. In DNA form, the CDR3 reads TGTGCCCTAGGGGCAAGAAGAATTAACTATGGCTACACCTTC.

Many counts were recorded for this clonotype. The rearrangement links TRBV7-8 to TRBJ1-3, with 8 positions matching TRBD1. The trim removed 5 bases at V and 2 bases at J, leaving 11 bases unmatched. CDR1 and CDR2 from the germline V gene are SGHVS and FQNEAQ. The CDR3 length is 17 residues. The CDR3 DNA reads TGTGCCAGCAGCCACCGATTACAGGGGGGAACTGGAAACACCATATATTTT. Protein product: CASSHRLQGGTGNTIYF.